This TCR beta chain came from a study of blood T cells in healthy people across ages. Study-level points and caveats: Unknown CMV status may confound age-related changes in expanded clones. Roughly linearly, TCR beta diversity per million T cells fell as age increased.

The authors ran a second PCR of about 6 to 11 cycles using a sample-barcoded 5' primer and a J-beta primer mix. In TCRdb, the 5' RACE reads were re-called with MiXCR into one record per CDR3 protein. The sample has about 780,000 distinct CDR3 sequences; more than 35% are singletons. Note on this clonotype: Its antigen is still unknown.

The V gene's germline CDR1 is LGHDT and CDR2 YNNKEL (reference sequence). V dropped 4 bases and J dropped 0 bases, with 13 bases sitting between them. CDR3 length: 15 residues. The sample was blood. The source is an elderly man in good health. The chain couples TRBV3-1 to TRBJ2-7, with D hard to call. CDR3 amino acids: CASSPRQKGSYEQYF. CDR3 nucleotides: TGTGCCAGCAGCCCGAGGCAAAAGGGCTCCTACGAGCAGTACTTC.